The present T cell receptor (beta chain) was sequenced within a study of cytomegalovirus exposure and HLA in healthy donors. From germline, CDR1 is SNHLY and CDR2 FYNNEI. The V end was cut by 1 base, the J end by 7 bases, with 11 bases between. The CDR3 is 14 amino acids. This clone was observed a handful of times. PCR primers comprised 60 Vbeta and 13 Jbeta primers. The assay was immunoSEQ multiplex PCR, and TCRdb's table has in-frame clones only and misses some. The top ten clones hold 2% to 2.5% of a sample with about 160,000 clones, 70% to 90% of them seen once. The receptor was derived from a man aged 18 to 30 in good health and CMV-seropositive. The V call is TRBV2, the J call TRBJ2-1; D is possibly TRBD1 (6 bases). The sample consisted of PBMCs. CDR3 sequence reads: CASSEGVRGNEQFF. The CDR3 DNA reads TGTGCCAGCAGTGAAGGTGTCAGGGGAAATGAGCAGTTCTTC.